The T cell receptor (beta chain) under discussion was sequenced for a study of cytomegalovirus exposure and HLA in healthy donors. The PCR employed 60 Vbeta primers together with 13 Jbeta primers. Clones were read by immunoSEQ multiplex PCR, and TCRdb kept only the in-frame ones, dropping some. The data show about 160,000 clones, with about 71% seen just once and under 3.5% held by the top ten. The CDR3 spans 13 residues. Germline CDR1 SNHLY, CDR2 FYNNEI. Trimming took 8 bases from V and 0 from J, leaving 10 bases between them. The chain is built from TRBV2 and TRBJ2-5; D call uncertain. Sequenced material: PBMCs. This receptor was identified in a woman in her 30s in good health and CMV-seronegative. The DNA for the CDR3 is TGTGCCAGCGCCTTTGAGGACCAAGAGACCCAGTACTTC. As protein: CASAFEDQETQYF.